This T cell receptor (beta chain) was documented in a study of blood T cell repertoires in COVID-19. In the study overall: T cells, B-cell-depleted T cells, or PBMCs provided the cDNA or gDNA that served as material.

The trim removed 5 bases at V and 2 bases at J, leaving 2 bases unmatched. In germline, CDR1 is MNHNS, CDR2 SASEGT. The CDR3 has 14 residues. Original handling: Using reference gene primer amplification, nucleated cell counts were estimated. Repertoires were generated with immunoSEQ multiplex PCR, while TCRdb's copy carries only in-frame clones and drops some. V and J calls and clone size are given by that table; D and trimming were obtained from the DNA. The sample has under 200,000 clones; roughly 90% are singletons. The chain has TRBV6-1 and TRBJ2-2; 7 nucleotides agree with TRBD1. The source of this sequence is a man younger than 35 with active or convalescent COVID-19. Sequencing was done on a sample of peripheral blood. The CDR3 DNA sequence: TGTGCCAGCAGTAACAGGGGAAACACCGGGGAGCTGTTTTTT. This gives the protein CASSNRGNTGELFF.